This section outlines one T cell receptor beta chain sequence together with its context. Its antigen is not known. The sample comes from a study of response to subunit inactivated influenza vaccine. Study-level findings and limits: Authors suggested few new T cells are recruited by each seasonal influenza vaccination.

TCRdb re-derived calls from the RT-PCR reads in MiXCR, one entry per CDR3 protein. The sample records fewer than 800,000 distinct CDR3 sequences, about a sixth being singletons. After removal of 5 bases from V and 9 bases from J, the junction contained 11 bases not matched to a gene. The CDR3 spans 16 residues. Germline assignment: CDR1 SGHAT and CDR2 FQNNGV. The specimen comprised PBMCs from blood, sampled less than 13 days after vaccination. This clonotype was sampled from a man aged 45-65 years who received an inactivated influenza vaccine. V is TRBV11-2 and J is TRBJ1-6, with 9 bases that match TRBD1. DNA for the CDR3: TGTGCCAGCAGCCTAGGGACGACAGGGGGAGGTTCACCCCTCCACTTT. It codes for CASSLGTTGGGSPLHF.